Below, 14 T cell receptor beta chains from the same sample are listed, as sequenced in a study of identical twins. TCRdb re-derived calls from the 5' RACE reads in MiXCR, one entry per CDR3 protein. The sample gives around 340,000 distinct CDR3 sequences, roughly 12% of which show up once; 7.2% is in the top ten. These data were also reused for a study on yellow fever vaccine responses in identical twins.

Sequences were obtained from CD8+ T cells sorted from blood. The source of these receptors is a woman aged 18-35 years in good health.

This clonotype was observed a handful of times. The rearrangement uses TRBV20-1 and TRBJ2-7, with TRBD1 matching 7 bases. Looked up from germline, CDR1 is DFQATT and CDR2 is SNEGSKA (reference sequence). J gave up 2 bases and V 0 bases, and 4 bases lay outside the gene matches. The CDR3 is 14 amino acids. CDR3 sequence reads: CSARDYRGPYEQYF. The CDR3 region has the DNA TGCAGTGCTAGAGATTACAGGGGACCCTACGAGCAGTACTTC.

V gene TRBV25-1 combines with J gene TRBJ2-1; D remains ambiguous. Between the trimmed V and J ends, which lost 8 bases and 0 bases, there was a span of 8 bases. The CDR3 has 13 amino acids. CDR1 and CDR2 from the germline V gene are MGHDK and SYGVNS. The CDR3 DNA sequence: TGTGCCAGCCAACGCGGCTCCTACAATGAGCAGTTCTTC. Translating it yields CASQRGSYNEQFF.

The chain carries TRBV19 and TRBJ2-1; D perhaps matches TRBD1 (6 bases). Looked up from germline, CDR1 is LNHDA and CDR2 is SQIVND (reference sequence). The CDR3 totals 17 residues. V lost 5 bases and J lost 4, with 21 bases in between. The CDR3 region has the DNA TGTGCCAGTAGTCCTCCCGGGTACAGGGCCCCATACAATGAGCAGTTCTTC. This translates into CASSPPGYRAPYNEQFF.

The CDR3 loop is CASRDRGLHPGELFF. The CDR3 nucleotides read TGTGCCAGCAGGGACAGGGGGCTTCATCCCGGGGAGCTGTTTTTT. This chain connects TRBV6-1 to TRBJ2-2; 11 bases agree with TRBD1. The CDR3 sequence is 15 residues long. Germline V gives CDR1 MNHNS, CDR2 SASEGT. Trimming took 6 bases from V and 6 from J; bases not matched to a gene: 6.

A few counts support this clonotype. This CDR3 reads CASGGTDNTGELFF. In DNA, the CDR3 is TGTGCTAGTGGTGGGACTGACAACACCGGGGAGCTGTTTTTT. The chain employs TRBV12-5 and TRBJ2-2; D perhaps matches TRBD2 (6 bases). Germline CDR1 is LGHNT and CDR2 is FRNRAP. Trimming pared 5 bases from V and 2 bases from J, leaving 9 bases between. CDR3 size: 14 residues.

The chain uses TRBV5-6 and TRBJ2-5, with a possible D match to TRBD2 (5 bases). CDR1 is SGHDT, CDR2 YYEEEE, per germline. V lost 4 bases, J lost 7 bases, and 14 bases lay in between. The CDR3 totals 13 residues. The CDR3 coding sequence is TGTGCCAGCAGCCCTCCAAGTGCGGGGACCCAGTACTTC. It is translated as CASSPPSAGTQYF.

This clonotype was picked up many times. The genes are TRBV12-3 or TRBV12-4 and TRBJ2-7, with 12 bases aligning to TRBD2. The CDR3 consists of 15 residues. The V segment lost 5 bases and the J segment 5 bases; nucleotides outside the gene matches: 7. The CDR3 nucleotides read TGTGCCAGCAGTCCTAAGACTAGCGGGAGCCACGAGCAGTACTTC. The encoded protein is CASSPKTSGSHEQYF.

The chain has TRBV2 and TRBJ2-1; 13 nucleotides align to TRBD2. CDR1 and CDR2 (germline): SNHLY, FYNNEI. CDR3 length equals 14 residues. Losses at the gene ends were 8 bases for V and 6 bases for J; bases not matched to a gene: 4. In DNA form, the CDR3 reads TGTGCCAGCCCGGGACTAGCGGGATCCAATGAGCAGTTCTTC. It encodes CASPGLAGSNEQFF.

In this sample, this clonotype turned up a few times. Here the CDR3 DNA reads TGTGCCACCAGCAGAGATCGGGCAGGGGGCACCACCGGGGAGCTGTTTTTT. As protein: CATSRDRAGGTTGELFF. V is TRBV15 and J is TRBJ2-2; 8 bases agree with TRBD1. J was trimmed by 4 bases and V by 0 bases; bases with no gene match: 7. Germline CDR1 is LNHNV and CDR2 is YYDKDF (reference sequence). The CDR3 runs to 17 residues. The entire variable domain, with the rest obtained from reference TRBV15 and TRBJ2-2, is as follows: DAMVIQNPRYQVTQFGKPVTLSCSQTLNHNVMYWYQQKSSQAPKLLFHYYDKDFNNEADTPDNFQSRRPNTSFCFLDIRSPGLGDTAMYLCATSRDRAGGTTGELFFGEGSRLTVL.

Turning to this clonotype: One junction end disagrees with the germline gene, perhaps due to a read error. The chain couples TRBV6-4 to TRBJ2-3; 7 nucleotides match TRBD1. This CDR3 is built from 15 residues. From germline, CDR1 is MRHNA and CDR2 SNTAGT. CDR3 residues: CGSSGSRGTSDTQYF. CDR3 coding DNA: TGTGGCAGCAGTGGTAGCAGGGGGACATCAGATACGCAGTATTTT.

The chain is built from TRBV14 and TRBJ2-3; D is possibly TRBD2 (5 bases). Germline V lookup: CDR1 SGHDN, CDR2 FVKESK. V was shortened by 0 bases and J by 6 bases, with 7 bases between the two germline ends. This CDR3 region has 13 residues. DNA for the CDR3: TGTGCCAGCAGCCAAGAGGCTAGCGATACGCAGTATTTT. Protein sequence: CASSQEASDTQYF.

This clonotype came up many times. The chain employs TRBV6-1 and TRBJ2-7, with TRBD2 matching over 10 bases. This CDR3 spans 14 amino acids. Germline-derived CDR1 and CDR2 are MNHNS and SASEGT. V shed 4 bases and J 3 bases; nucleotides not matched to a gene: 3. CDR3 bases: TGTGCCAGCAGTGGGGTAGCGGGGGGCTACGAGCAGTACGTC. The encoded protein is CASSGVAGGYEQYV.

V gene TRBV7-9 combines with J gene TRBJ2-1, with 9 positions matching TRBD2. The CDR3 consists of 15 residues. The V segment lost 4 bases and the J segment 5 bases; nucleotides outside the gene matches: 6. Per germline, CDR1 SEHNR and CDR2 FQNEAQ (reference sequence). DNA for the CDR3: TGTGCCAGCAGCTCGACTAGCGGCCCTAACAATGAGCAGTTCTTC. It specifies CASSSTSGPNNEQFF.

In its sample, this clonotype was seen a few times. The V gene is TRBV14, the J gene TRBJ2-1, with 7 bases matching TRBD2. Per the germline V gene, CDR1 is SGHDN and CDR2 is FVKESK. V shed 3 bases, J shed 10 bases, and the junction held 6 bases outside the gene matches. This CDR3 has 13 amino acids. The CDR3 sequence is CASSQRAGVEQFF. The CDR3 DNA reads TGTGCCAGCAGCCAGAGGGCGGGGGTAGAGCAGTTCTTC. The entire variable domain, with the rest obtained from reference TRBV14 and TRBJ2-1, is as follows: EAGVTQFPSHSVIEKGQTVTLRCDPISGHDNLYWYRRVMGKEIKFLLHFVKESKQDESGMPNNRFLAERTGGTYSTLKVQPAELEDSGVYFCASSQRAGVEQFFGPGTRLTVL.